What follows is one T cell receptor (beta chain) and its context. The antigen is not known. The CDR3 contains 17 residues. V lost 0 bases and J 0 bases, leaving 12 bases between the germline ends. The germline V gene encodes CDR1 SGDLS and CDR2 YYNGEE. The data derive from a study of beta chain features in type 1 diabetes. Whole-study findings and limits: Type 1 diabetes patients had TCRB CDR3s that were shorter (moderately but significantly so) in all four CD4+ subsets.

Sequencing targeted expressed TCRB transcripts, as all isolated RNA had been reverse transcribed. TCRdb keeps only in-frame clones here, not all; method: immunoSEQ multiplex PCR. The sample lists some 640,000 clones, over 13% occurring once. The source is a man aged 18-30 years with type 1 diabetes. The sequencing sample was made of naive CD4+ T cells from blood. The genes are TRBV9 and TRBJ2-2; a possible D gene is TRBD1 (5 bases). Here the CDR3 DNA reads TGTGCCAGCAGCGTAGCTACAGGATCTACGAACACCGGGGAGCTGTTTTTT. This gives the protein CASSVATGSTNTGELFF.